The 8 T cell receptor beta chains given below trace back to one sample, sequenced in a study of lymphopenia after photon versus proton radiotherapy (dated by TCRdb to the late 2010s). The receptor library was made with the immunoSEQ multiplex PCR assay. TCRdb obtained this table from immuneACCESS and retained in-frame rearrangements with V and J assigned. These tables miss some clones; where compared with another copy, unresolved V genes account for less than half of the shortfall, and the remainder is unexplained. The sample data list 15,000 to 20,000 clones, and approximately 90% of these were observed just once. Around a tenth of the sample goes to the ten largest clones. Sequenced here: peripheral blood, sampled from a patient treated with proton-based radiotherapy. Receptors were obtained from a man between 65 and 85 years old with pancreatic cancer.

The chain couples TRBV7-2 to TRBJ1-2; D ambiguous. V lost 3 bases and J lost 0, with 8 bases in between. The CDR3 runs to 14 residues. Germline V gene sequence: CDR1 SGHTA, CDR2 FQGNSA. The CDR3 reads CASSLGSTNYGYTF. CDR3 nucleotide sequence: TGTGCCAGCAGCTTGGGGTCTACTAACTATGGCTACACCTTC.

The chain combines TRBV30 with TRBJ1-4; D gene ambiguous. Germline values: CDR1 GTSNPN, CDR2 SVGIG (reference sequence). V shed 4 bases and J shed 8 bases, with 17 bases lying between them. The CDR3 loop spans 14 amino acids. DNA for the CDR3: TGTGCCTGGACAAACATCCCCGGCGGGGAAAAACTGTTTTTT. This sequence encodes CAWTNIPGGEKLFF.

The chain couples TRBV18 to TRBJ1-2, with D possibly matching TRBD1 (5 bases). Trimming took 4 bases from V and 6 from J, leaving 15 bases between them. The CDR3 extends over 14 amino acids. CDR1 is KGHSH and CDR2 is LQKENI in the germline V gene. The CDR3 DNA reads TGTGCCAGCTCACGGGCCCCCAGGGAGGATGGCTACACCTTC. This sequence encodes CASSRAPREDGYTF.

The chain couples TRBV5-6 to TRBJ1-2; 7 nucleotides line up with TRBD1. J lost 4 bases, V lost 4 bases, and 7 bases had no gene match. This CDR3 has 14 residues. The germline V gene has CDR1 SGHDT and CDR2 YYEEEE. The CDR3 coding sequence is TGTGCCAGCAGCCCGGACAGGTTCCCCTATGGCTACACCTTC. Translated, it gives CASSPDRFPYGYTF.

CDR3 nucleotide sequence: TGTGCCAGCAGCCCAGTAGCGGGAGGGCCGGGGCGGACCCAGTACTTC. It is translated as CASSPVAGGPGRTQYF. The gene calls are TRBV7-9 and TRBJ2-5; 11 bases match TRBD2. The germline gives CDR1 SEHNR, CDR2 FQNEAQ (reference sequence). The CDR3 extends over 16 amino acids. The junction had 12 bases not matched to a gene; V was cut back by 5 bases and J by 7 bases.

This rearrangement joins TRBV30 to TRBJ1-2; D uncertain. Germline V lookup: CDR1 GTSNPN, CDR2 SVGIG (reference sequence). This CDR3 is built from 10 residues. With 7 bases removed from V and 8 bases from J, the gap between germline ends came to 11 bases. CDR3 amino acids: CASSRRGYTF. CDR3 nucleotide sequence: TGTGCCTCCTCCCGGAGGGGCTACACCTTC.

The rearrangement uses TRBV25-1 and TRBJ1-2, with TRBD1 matching over 8 bases. CDR1 is MGHDK and CDR2 is SYGVNS in the germline V gene. After removal of 3 bases from V and 2 bases from J, the junction contained 2 bases not matched to a gene. The CDR3 extends over 14 amino acids. CDR3 region: CASSEYRGNYGYTF. CDR3 sequence (DNA): TGTGCCAGCAGTGAGTACAGGGGGAACTATGGCTACACCTTC.

V is TRBV4-1 and J is TRBJ1-2; 9 bases align to TRBD1. After removal of 2 bases from V and 8 bases from J, the junction contained 9 bases not matched to a gene. From germline, CDR1 is MGHRA and CDR2 YSYEKL. CDR3 size: 15 residues. The CDR3, as DNA: TGCGCCAGCAGCCAACCTCTGGACAGGGGAGGCGGCTACACCTTC. It translates to CASSQPLDRGGGYTF.